The rows below give T cell receptor beta chains drawn from one sample of a study of blood T cell repertoires in COVID-19. Sequencing was performed with immunoSEQ multiplex PCR; in TCRdb, only in-frame clones are kept and a portion is missing. The sample shows approximately 98,000 clones, 88% of them seen only once. Material: peripheral blood. These receptors were collected from a human donor in a cohort sampled during active COVID-19. The CDR3 runs from the conserved cysteine through the conserved F or W. Each record gives: V gene, clone size, J gene, D gene, CDR3 protein, CDR3 DNA. A D gene is named only where the DNA matches it firmly. Size is stated for part of the rows, as once, few or many counts, or as a class when the clone is expanded.

TRBV5-1	-	TRBJ1-2	-	CASAPGVPNYGYTF	TGCGCCAGCGCACCAGGGGTCCCCAACTATGGCTACACCTTC
TRBV18	-	TRBJ2-7	-	CASSPPNSDYEQYF	TGTGCCAGCTCACCACCCAACTCCGACTACGAGCAGTACTTC
TRBV18	-	TRBJ2-5	-	CASSPQGIGETQYF	TGTGCCAGCTCACCTCAGGGCATCGGGGAGACCCAGTACTTC
TRBV4-2	-	TRBJ1-5	TRBD1	CASSQGDSNQPQHF	TGTGCCAGCAGCCAGGGGGACAGTAATCAGCCCCAGCATTTT
TRBV5-6	-	TRBJ2-5	-	CASSLGQPGVETQYF	TGTGCCAGCAGCTTGGGGCAGCCCGGGGTGGAGACCCAGTACTTC
TRBV6-5	once	TRBJ2-5	-	CASSRTGKETQYF	TGTGCCAGCAGTAGGACGGGGAAAGAGACCCAGTACTTC
TRBV12-3/TRBV12-4	-	TRBJ1-2	-	CASSLQGMGYTF	TGTGCCAGCAGTTTACAGGGAATGGGCTACACCTTC
TRBV9	-	TRBJ1-4	-	CASSVSQQGGREKLFF	TGTGCCAGCAGCGTCTCCCAACAGGGAGGGCGTGAAAAACTGTTTTTT
TRBV9	-	TRBJ2-1	TRBD2	CASSGLAGEQFF	TGTGCCAGCTCCGGACTAGCCGGTGAGCAGTTCTTC
TRBV27	-	TRBJ1-4	-	CASRTSWGATNEKLFF	TGTGCCAGCAGGACCTCGTGGGGGGCAACTAATGAAAAACTGTTTTTT
TRBV5-1	-	TRBJ2-1	TRBD2	CASSPRPSGSSYNEQFF	TGCGCCAGCAGCCCGCGGCCTAGCGGGAGCTCCTACAATGAGCAGTTCTTC
TRBV9	-	TRBJ2-1	-	CASSLPYYNEQFF	TGTGCCAGCAGCCTCCCCTACTACAATGAGCAGTTCTTC
TRBV3-1/TRBV3-2	-	TRBJ2-1	TRBD2	CASSTTSGSFSEQFF	TGTGCCAGCAGTACCACTAGCGGGAGTTTTAGTGAGCAGTTCTTC
TRBV9	-	TRBJ1-1	-	CASSVATHGGTEAFF	TGTGCCAGCAGCGTAGCTACTCACGGAGGCACTGAAGCTTTCTTT
TRBV18	-	TRBJ1-3	-	CASGRTDIGNTIYF	TGTGCCAGCGGAAGGACAGACATTGGAAACACCATATATTTT
TRBV5-1	-	TRBJ1-1	TRBD1	CASSLAGDRAGGAFF	TGCGCCAGCAGCTTGGCCGGGGACAGGGCCGGTGGAGCTTTCTTT
TRBV27	-	TRBJ1-1	-	CASSLFRGTEAFF	TGTGCCAGCAGTTTATTTAGAGGGACTGAAGCTTTCTTT
TRBV5-1	once	TRBJ2-1	TRBD1	CASSVTGERDNEQFF	TGCGCCAGCAGCGTTACAGGGGAGCGAGACAATGAGCAGTTCTTC
TRBV11-3	few	TRBJ2-2	-	CASSLDRQSDGELFF	TGTGCCAGCAGCTTAGACCGTCAGTCAGACGGGGAGCTGTTTTTT
TRBV15	-	TRBJ1-2	TRBD1	CATSRELAGGNSF	TGTGCCACCAGCAGAGAGTTGGCAGGGGGCAACTCCTTC
TRBV5-1	-	TRBJ2-1	-	CASGRSGSYNEQFF	TGCGCCAGCGGTCGTAGCGGTTCCTACAATGAGCAGTTCTTC
TRBV10-1	-	TRBJ2-1	TRBD1	CASSSTGAYNEQFF	TGCGCCAGCAGCTCGACAGGGGCCTACAATGAGCAGTTCTTC
TRBV6-5	once	TRBJ1-4	-	CASSQVGANEKLFF	TGTGCCAGCAGCCAGGTCGGGGCTAATGAAAAACTGTTTTTT
TRBV19	-	TRBJ1-2	TRBD1	CASSVGTAVLNYGYTF	TGTGCCAGTAGTGTCGGGACAGCCGTCCTAAACTATGGCTACACCTTC
TRBV27	-	TRBJ2-7	TRBD2	CASSLGTSGGTIGEQYF	TGTGCCAGCAGTTTGGGGACTAGCGGGGGGACGATAGGGGAGCAGTACTTC
TRBV18	-	TRBJ2-7	-	CASRGTEGNYEQYF	TGTGCCAGCCGGGGGACAGAGGGAAACTACGAGCAGTACTTC
TRBV24-1	-	TRBJ1-1	TRBD1	CATRAGTVNTEAFF	TGTGCCACCCGTGCCGGGACAGTGAACACTGAAGCTTTCTTT
TRBV7-2	-	TRBJ2-1	-	CASSNPKGDNEQFF	TGTGCCAGCAGCAACCCTAAAGGGGACAATGAGCAGTTCTTC
TRBV9	-	TRBJ1-4	-	CASVIQGPSEKLFF	TGTGCCAGCGTAATACAGGGCCCTAGCGAAAAACTGTTTTTT
TRBV11-2	-	TRBJ2-7	TRBD1	CASSFGTGSYEQYF	TGTGCCAGCAGCTTCGGGACAGGGTCCTACGAGCAGTACTTC
TRBV28	once	TRBJ2-1	TRBD2	CASSGTGLAGNNEQFF	TGTGCCAGCAGTGGGACGGGACTAGCGGGAAACAATGAGCAGTTCTTC
TRBV12-3/TRBV12-4	-	TRBJ2-3	-	CASRQGDTQYF	TGTGCCAGCAGACAGGGAGATACGCAGTATTTT
TRBV11-3	-	TRBJ2-7	TRBD2	CASSERAGGSYEQYF	TGTGCCAGCAGTGAACGAGCGGGGGGCTCCTACGAGCAGTACTTC